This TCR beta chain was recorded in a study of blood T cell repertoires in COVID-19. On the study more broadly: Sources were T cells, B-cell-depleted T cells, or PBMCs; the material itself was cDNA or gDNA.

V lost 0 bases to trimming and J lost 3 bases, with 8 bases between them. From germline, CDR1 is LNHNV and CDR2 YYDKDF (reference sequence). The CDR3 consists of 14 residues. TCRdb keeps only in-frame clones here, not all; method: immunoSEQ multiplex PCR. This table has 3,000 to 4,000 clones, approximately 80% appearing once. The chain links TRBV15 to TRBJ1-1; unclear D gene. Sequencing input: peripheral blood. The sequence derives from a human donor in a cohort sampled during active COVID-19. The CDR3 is CATSRDLVDTEAFF. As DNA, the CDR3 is TGTGCCACCAGCAGAGACCTCGTAGACACTGAAGCTTTCTTT. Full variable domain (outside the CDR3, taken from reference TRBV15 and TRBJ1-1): DAMVIQNPRYQVTQFGKPVTLSCSQTLNHNVMYWYQQKSSQAPKLLFHYYDKDFNNEADTPDNFQSRRPNTSFCFLDIRSPGLGDTAMYLCATSRDLVDTEAFFGQGTRLTVV.